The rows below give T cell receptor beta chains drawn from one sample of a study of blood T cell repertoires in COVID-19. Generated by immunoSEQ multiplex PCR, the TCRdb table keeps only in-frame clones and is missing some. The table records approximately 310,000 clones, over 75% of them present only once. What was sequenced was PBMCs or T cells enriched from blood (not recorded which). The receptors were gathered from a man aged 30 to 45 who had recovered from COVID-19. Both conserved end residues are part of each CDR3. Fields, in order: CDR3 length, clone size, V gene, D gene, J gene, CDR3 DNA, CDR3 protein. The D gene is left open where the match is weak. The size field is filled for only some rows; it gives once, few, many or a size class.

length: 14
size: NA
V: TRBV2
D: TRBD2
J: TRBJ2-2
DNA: TGTGCCAGCAGTTGGACTAGATTGTTCGGGGAGCTGTTTTTT
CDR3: CASSWTRLFGELFF

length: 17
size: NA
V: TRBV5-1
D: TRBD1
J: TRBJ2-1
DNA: TGCGCCAGCAGCTCGGCGGCGGCCGGGACAGGAAACAATGAGCAGTTCTTC
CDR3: CASSSAAAGTGNNEQFF

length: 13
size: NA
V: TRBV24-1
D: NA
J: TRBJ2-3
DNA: TGTGCCACCAGGGACTCACGTGCAGATACGCAGTATTTT
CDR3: CATRDSRADTQYF

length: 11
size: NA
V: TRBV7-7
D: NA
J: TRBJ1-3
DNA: TGTGCTACAGGTTCTGGAAACACCATATATTTT
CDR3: CATGSGNTIYF

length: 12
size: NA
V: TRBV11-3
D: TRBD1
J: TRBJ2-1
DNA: TGTGCCAGCAGCTCCGGACAGGATGAGCAGTTCTTC
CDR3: CASSSGQDEQFF

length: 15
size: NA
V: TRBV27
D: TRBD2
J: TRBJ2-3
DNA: TGTGCCAGCAGTTTTAAGTGGGGAGGGGCAGATACGCAGTATTTT
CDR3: CASSFKWGGADTQYF

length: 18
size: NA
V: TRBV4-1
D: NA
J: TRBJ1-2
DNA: TGCGCCAGCAGCCAAGAGATAACAGGCCGATCCCAGTTCTATGGCTACACCTTC
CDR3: CASSQEITGRSQFYGYTF

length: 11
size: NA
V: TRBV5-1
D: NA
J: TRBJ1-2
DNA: TGCGCCAGCAGGGAAGGGGTCGGCTACACCTTC
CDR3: CASREGVGYTF

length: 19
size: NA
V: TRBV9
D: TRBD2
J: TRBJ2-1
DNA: TGTGCCAGCAGCGTAGCTCCGTCTAGCGGGGGGAGCTCCTACAATGAGCAGTTCTTC
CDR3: CASSVAPSSGGSSYNEQFF

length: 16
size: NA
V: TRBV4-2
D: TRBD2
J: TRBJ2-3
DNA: TGTGCCAGCACCGGAATAGCGGGGGGCCCTAGAGATACGCAGTATTTT
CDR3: CASTGIAGGPRDTQYF

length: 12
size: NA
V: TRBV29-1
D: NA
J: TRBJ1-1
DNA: TGCAGCGTTGCGGTCATTGGGGCCAAAGCTTTCTTT
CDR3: CSVAVIGAKAFF

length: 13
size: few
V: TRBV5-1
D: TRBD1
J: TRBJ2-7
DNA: TGCGCCAGCAGAGAGACAGGGGGGAACGAGCAGTACTTC
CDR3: CASRETGGNEQYF

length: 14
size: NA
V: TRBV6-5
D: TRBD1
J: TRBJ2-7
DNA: TGTGCCAGCACCCGGGACAGGGTGACCTACGAGCAGTACTTC
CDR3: CASTRDRVTYEQYF

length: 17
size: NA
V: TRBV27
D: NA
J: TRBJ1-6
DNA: TGTGCCAGCAGAATCCAGGGGTCGAGCTCCTATAATTCACCCCTCCACTTT
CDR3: CASRIQGSSSYNSPLHF

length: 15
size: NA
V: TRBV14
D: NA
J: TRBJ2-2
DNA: TGTGCCAGCAGCCAAGATCGGGAGAACACCGGGGAGCTGTTTTTT
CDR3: CASSQDRENTGELFF

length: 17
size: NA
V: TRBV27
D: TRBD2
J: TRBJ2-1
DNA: TGTGCCAGCAGTTCAGAAATGGGACTAGCGAGGTACAATGAGCAGTTCTTC
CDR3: CASSSEMGLARYNEQFF

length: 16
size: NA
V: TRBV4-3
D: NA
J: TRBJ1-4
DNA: TGCGCCAGCAGCCAAGATGGGGCAGGAGTCTCTGAAAAACTGTTTTTT
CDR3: CASSQDGAGVSEKLFF

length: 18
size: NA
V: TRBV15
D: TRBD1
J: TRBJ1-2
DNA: TGTGCCACCAGCAGAGATTCCTGGGACAGCCCCCCCTCGCGGGGCTACACCTTC
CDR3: CATSRDSWDSPPSRGYTF

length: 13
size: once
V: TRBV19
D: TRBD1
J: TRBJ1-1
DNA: TGTGCCAGTAGCCCTGACAGGGACACTGAAGCTTTCTTT
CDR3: CASSPDRDTEAFF

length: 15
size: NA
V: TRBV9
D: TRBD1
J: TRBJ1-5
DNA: TGTGCCAGCAGCGTAGGTGGACAGGGGACCCAGCCCCAGCATTTT
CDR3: CASSVGGQGTQPQHF

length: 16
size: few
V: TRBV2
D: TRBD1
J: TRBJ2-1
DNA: TGTGCCAGCAGTGGGGACAGGGGCGGATATCTCGATGAGCAGTTCTTC
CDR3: CASSGDRGGYLDEQFF

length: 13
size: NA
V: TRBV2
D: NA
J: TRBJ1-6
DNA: TGTGCCAGCAGTGAAGAAGGGAGATCACCCCTCCACTTT
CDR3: CASSEEGRSPLHF

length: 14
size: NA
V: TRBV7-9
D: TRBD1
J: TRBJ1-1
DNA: TGTGCCAGCAGCGCGGGACAGCTTAACACTGAAGCTTTCTTT
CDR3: CASSAGQLNTEAFF

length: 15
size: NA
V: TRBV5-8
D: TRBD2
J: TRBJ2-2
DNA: TGTGCCAGCAGTCGGACTAGCGGGGGTATCGGGGAGCTGTTTTTT
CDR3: CASSRTSGGIGELFF

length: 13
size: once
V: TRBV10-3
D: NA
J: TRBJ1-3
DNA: TGTGCCATCAAAAGGACGGGAAGAAACACCATATATTTT
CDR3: CAIKRTGRNTIYF

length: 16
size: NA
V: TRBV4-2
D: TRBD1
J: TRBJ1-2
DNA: TGTGCCAGCAGCCAAGATCTAGGAGACAGGGGATATGGCTACACCTTC
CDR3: CASSQDLGDRGYGYTF

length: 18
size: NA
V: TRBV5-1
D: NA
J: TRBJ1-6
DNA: TGCGCCAGCAGCTCCTCAGGGACTTGGCTGGACTATAATTCACCCCTCCACTTT
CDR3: CASSSSGTWLDYNSPLHF

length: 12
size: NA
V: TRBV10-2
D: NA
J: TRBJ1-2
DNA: TGCGCCAGCAGTGAGCTCCGCTATGGCTACACCTTC
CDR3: CASSELRYGYTF

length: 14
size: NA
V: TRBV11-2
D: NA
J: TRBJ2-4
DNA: TGTGCTACCAGTGGGGCAGGGCTCATAAACATTCAGTACTTC
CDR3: CATSGAGLINIQYF

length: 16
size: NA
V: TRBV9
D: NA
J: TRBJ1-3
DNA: TGTGCCAGCAGCCGAGGGGGTCTTGAAACTGGAAACACCATATATTTT
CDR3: CASSRGGLETGNTIYF

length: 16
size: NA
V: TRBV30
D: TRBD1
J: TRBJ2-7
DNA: TGTGCCTGGAGTGTACGGTCGGGACAGGCTCCCTACGAGCAGTACTTC
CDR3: CAWSVRSGQAPYEQYF

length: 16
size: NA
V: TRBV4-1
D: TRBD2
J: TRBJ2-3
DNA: TGCGCCAGCAGCCAAAGACTAGCGGGGAGCACAGATACGCAGTATTTT
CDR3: CASSQRLAGSTDTQYF

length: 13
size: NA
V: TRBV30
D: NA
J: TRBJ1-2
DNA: TGTGCCTGGAGTACAGGGACTAACTATGGCTACACCTTC
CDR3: CAWSTGTNYGYTF

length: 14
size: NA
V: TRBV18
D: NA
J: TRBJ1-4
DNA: TGTGCCAGCTCACCAGCGTTATCTAATGAAAAACTGTTTTTT
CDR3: CASSPALSNEKLFF

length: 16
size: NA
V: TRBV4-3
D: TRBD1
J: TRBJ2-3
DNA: TGCGCCAGCAGCCAAGATTCCGGGACAGGGTTTAATACGCAGTATTTT
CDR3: CASSQDSGTGFNTQYF

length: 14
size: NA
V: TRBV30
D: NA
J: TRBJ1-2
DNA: TGTGCCTGGAGTGTTAAGAAGGGGCAAAGTGGCTACACCTTC
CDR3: CAWSVKKGQSGYTF

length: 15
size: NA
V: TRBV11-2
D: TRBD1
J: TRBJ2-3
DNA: TGTGCCAGCAGCTTAGGTACAGGGGTCACAGATACGCAGTATTTT
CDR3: CASSLGTGVTDTQYF

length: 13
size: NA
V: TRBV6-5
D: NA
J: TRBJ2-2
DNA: TGTGCCAGCAGCCACGGACAGACCGGGGAGCTGTTTTTT
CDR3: CASSHGQTGELFF

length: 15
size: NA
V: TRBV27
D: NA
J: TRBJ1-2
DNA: TGTGCCAGCAGTTTCAGGGAGGGGCGGGTCTATGGCTACACCTTC
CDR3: CASSFREGRVYGYTF

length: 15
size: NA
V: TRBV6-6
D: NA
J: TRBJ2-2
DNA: TGTGCCAGCAGCCGGGGGGCCACAAACACCGGGGAGCTGTTTTTT
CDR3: CASSRGATNTGELFF

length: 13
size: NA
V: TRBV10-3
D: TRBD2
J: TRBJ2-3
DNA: TGTGCCAGCCAACTAGCGGGGGGGCCGGCGCAGTATTTT
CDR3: CASQLAGGPAQYF

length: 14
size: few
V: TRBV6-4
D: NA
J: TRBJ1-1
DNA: TGTGCCAGCAGTGAGGGCGGAGGGAACACTGAAGCTTTCTTT
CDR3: CASSEGGGNTEAFF

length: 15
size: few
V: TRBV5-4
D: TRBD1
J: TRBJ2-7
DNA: TGTGCCAGCAGCTTCATGGGACAGGGTACACATCGGCAGTACTTC
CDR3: CASSFMGQGTHRQYF